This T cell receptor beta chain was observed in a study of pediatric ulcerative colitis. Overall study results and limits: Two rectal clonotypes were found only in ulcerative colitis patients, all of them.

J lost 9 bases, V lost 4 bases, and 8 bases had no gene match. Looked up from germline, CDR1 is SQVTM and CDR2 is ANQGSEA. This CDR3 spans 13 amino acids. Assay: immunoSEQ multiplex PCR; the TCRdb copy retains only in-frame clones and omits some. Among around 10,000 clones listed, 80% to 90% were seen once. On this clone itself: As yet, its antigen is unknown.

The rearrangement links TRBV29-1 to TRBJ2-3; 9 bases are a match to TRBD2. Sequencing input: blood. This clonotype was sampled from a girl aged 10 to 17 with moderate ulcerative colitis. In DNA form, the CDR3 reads TGCAGCGTTGGAGCGGGGGGCCTGGGGACGCAGTATTTT. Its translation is CSVGAGGLGTQYF.